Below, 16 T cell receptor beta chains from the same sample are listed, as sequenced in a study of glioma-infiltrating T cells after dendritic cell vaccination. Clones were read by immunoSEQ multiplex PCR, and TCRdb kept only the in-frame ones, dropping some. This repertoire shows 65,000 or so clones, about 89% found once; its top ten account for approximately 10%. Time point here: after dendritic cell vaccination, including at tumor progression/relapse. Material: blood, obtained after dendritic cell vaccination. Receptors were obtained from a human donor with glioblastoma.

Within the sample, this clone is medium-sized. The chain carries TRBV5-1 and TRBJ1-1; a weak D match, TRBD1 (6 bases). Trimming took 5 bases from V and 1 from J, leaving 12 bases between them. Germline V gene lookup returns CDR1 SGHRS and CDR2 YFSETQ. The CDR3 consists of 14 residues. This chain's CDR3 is CASRRGMANTEAFF. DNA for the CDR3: TGCGCCAGCAGAAGGGGGATGGCGAACACTGAAGCTTTCTTT.

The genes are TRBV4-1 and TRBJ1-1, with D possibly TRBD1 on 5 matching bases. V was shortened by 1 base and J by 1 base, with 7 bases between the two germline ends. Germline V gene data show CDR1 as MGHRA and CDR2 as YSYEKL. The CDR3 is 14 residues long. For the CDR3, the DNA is TGCGCCAGCAGCCAAGTCAGGGCGAACACTGAAGCTTTCTTT. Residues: CASSQVRANTEAFF.

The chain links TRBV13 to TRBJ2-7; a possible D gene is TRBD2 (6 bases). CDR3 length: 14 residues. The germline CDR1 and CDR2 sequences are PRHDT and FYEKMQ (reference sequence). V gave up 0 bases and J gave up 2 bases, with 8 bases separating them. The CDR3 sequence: CASSLGRGTYEQYF. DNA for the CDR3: TGTGCCAGCAGCTTAGGGCGGGGTACCTACGAGCAGTACTTC.

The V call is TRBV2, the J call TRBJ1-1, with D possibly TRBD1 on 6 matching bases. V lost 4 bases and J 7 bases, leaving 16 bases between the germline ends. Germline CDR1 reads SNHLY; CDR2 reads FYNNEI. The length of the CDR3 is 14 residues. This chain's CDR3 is CASSVGGAKSEAFF. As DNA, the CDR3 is TGTGCCAGCAGTGTTGGGGGGGCTAAGAGTGAAGCTTTCTTT. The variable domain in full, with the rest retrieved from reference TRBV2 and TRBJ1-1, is EPEVTQTPSHQVTQMGQEVILRCVPISNHLYFYWYRQILGQKVEFLVSFYNNEISEKSEIFDDQFSVERPDGSNFTLKIRSTKLEDSAMYFCASSVGGAKSEAFFGQGTRLTVV.

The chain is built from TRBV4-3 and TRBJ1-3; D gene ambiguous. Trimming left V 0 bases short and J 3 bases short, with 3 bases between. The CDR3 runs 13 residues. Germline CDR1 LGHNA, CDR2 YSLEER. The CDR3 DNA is TGCGCCAGCAGCCAAGATCGTGGAAACACCATATATTTT. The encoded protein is CASSQDRGNTIYF.

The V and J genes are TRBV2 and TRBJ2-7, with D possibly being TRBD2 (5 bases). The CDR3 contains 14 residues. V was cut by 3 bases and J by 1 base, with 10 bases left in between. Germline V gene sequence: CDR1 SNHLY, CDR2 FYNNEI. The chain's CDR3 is CASSDPSWSYEQYF. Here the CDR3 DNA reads TGTGCCAGCAGTGATCCTAGCTGGTCCTACGAGCAGTACTTC.

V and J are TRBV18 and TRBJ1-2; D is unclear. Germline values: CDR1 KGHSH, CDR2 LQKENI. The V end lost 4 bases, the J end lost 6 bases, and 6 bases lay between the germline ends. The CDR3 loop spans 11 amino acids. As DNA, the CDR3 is TGTGCCAGCTCACGAGGAAATGGCTACACCTTC. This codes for CASSRGNGYTF.

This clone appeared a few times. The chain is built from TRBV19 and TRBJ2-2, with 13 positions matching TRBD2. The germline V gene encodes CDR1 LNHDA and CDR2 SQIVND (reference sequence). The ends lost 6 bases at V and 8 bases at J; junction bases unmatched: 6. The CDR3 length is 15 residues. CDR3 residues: CASSTSGGAQGELFF. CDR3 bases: TGTGCCAGTAGCACTAGCGGGGGGGCTCAGGGGGAGCTGTTTTTT.

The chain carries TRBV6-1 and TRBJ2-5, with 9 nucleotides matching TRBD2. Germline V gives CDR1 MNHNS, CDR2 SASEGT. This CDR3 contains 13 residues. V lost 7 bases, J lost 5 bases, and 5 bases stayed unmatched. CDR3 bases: TGTGCCAGCAAAGCGGGGGGAGGGGAGACCCAGTACTTC. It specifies CASKAGGGETQYF.

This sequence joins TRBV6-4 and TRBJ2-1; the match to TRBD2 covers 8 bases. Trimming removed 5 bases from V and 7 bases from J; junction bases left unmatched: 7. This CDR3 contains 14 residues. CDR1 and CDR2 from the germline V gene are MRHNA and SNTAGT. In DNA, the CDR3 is TGTGCCAGCAGTCTACGGGAGGGCCCGAATGAGCAGTTCTTC. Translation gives CASSLREGPNEQFF.

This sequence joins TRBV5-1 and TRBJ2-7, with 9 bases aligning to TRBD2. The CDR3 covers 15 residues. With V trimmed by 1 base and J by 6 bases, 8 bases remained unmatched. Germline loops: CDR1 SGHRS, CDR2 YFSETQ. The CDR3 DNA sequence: TGCGCCAGCAGCTTGACGGCGGGGGGGCCCCTCGAGCAGTACTTC. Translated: CASSLTAGGPLEQYF.

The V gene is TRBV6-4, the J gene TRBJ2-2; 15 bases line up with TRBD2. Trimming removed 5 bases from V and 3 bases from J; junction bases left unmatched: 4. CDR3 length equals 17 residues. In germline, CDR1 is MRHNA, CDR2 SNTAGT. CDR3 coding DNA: TGTGCCAGCAGTCGGACTAGCGGGGGGGCCGACACCGGGGAGCTGTTTTTT. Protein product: CASSRTSGGADTGELFF.

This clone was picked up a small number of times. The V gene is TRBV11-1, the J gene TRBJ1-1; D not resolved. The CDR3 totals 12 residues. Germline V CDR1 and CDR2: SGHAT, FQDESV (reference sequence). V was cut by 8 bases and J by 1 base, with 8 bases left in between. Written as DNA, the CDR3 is TGTGCCAGCCAACCGGGGAACACTGAAGCTTTCTTT. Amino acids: CASQPGNTEAFF.

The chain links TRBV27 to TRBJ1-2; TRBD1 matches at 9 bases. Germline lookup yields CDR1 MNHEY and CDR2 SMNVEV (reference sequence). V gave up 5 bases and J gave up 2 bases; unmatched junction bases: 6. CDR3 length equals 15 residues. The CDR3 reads CASSPKTGGNYGYTF. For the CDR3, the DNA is TGTGCCAGCAGTCCAAAGACAGGGGGGAACTATGGCTACACCTTC.

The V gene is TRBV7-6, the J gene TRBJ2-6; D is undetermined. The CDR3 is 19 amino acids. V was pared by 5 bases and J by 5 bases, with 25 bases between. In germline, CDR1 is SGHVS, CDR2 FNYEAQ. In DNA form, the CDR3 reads TGTGCCAGCAGCACATACGTTGAATCTCACAAAAGTCGGGCCAACGTCCTGACTTTC. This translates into CASSTYVESHKSRANVLTF.

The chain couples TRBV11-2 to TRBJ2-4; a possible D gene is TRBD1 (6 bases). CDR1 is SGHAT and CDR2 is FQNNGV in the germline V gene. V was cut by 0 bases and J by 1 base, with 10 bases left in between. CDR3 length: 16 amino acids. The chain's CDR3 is CASSLEGGFAKNIQYF. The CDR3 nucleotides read TGTGCCAGCAGCTTAGAAGGGGGTTTTGCCAAAAACATTCAGTACTTC.